This T cell receptor (beta chain) is from a study of OX40 agonist ivuxolimab in advanced cancers. Generated by immunoSEQ multiplex PCR, the TCRdb table keeps only in-frame clones and is missing some. The data contain approximately 77,000 clones, about 90% of them singletons. With 0 bases clipped from V and 4 bases from J, the junction kept 12 bases outside the gene matches. Germline lookup yields CDR1 MRHNA and CDR2 SNTAGT. This CDR3 has 19 residues. This TCR was recovered from an adult with an advanced solid tumor such as melanoma, head and neck, liver or kidney cancer. This rearrangement joins TRBV6-4 to TRBJ2-2; 9 bases match TRBD2. The source material was CD4+ or CD8+ T cells sorted from blood, sampled in a trial of the OX40 agonist ivuxolimab. The CDR3 bases are TGTGCCAGCAGTGACTCTGGCGGGGGGGCCTACCCTAGCACCGGGGAGCTGTTTTTT. It yields the protein CASSDSGGGAYPSTGELFF.